This T cell receptor beta chain was sequenced during a study of CD8 T cells in Susac syndrome. Overall study: There were about 6 sequenced Susac syndrome patients with active disease and 8 or 9 in remission. Patients with Susac syndrome had blood drawn and were at that point therapy-naive, on corticosteroids, or on intravenous immunoglobulin alone.

RNA totalling about 0.5 to 1 ug underwent reverse transcription with random hexamers. The immunoSEQ assay covered 54 Vbeta and 13 Jbeta segments for CDR3. TCRdb passed the immunoSEQ multiplex PCR reads through MiXCR, listing each CDR3 protein once. The table has hundreds of thousands of distinct CDR3 sequences, around 93% seen once. The germline CDR1 and CDR2 sequences are MNHEY and SMNVEV (reference sequence). Trimming took 8 bases from V and 1 from J, leaving 13 bases between them. The CDR3 has 14 amino acids. Each Susac syndrome patient had definite or probable disease by recently defined criteria.

The V and J genes are TRBV27 and TRBJ2-3; possible D gene TRBD1, 6 bases. The specimen sequenced was CD4+ T cells from PBMCs. The clonotype originates from a human donor with Susac syndrome. CDR3 sequence: CASQQGVGTDTQYF. CDR3 bases: TGTGCCAGCCAACAGGGCGTCGGCACAGATACGCAGTATTTT.